The present entry profiles one T cell receptor (beta chain) with its context. What it recognizes is unknown. The sample originates from a study of post-analysis software for immune sequencing data. Overall study findings and caveats: In multiple sclerosis, normalized Chao1 diversity was significantly below that of controls. Roughly five TRBV segments were significantly more frequent in patients than in controls. TRBV5-6, TRBV5-1 and TRBV20-1 were among these segments.

Germline V gene data show CDR1 as SGHKS and CDR2 as YYEKEE (reference sequence). CDR3 size: 15 residues. Unique molecular identifiers had been added to the TCR beta cDNA libraries. TCRdb reanalysed the PCR reads using MiXCR and keeps one entry per CDR3 protein. The sample lists about 820,000 distinct CDR3 sequences; under 70% were seen once. The clonotype comes from a girl under 18 with multiple sclerosis. The source material was blood. The chain recombines TRBV5-5 with TRBJ2-5; TRBD1 aligns across 9 bases. The end of the DNA is better explained by TRBJ2-7, so the J call may be wrong. As DNA, the CDR3 is TGTGCCAGCAGCTTGGGTGGGACAGGGTATACCGAGCAGTACTTC. It translates to CASSLGGTGYTEQYF.